This note documents a single TCR beta chain sequence. Its antigen is unidentified. V was shortened by 6 bases and J by 3 bases, with 20 bases between the two germline ends. Germline CDR1 is DFQATT and CDR2 is SNEGSKA (reference sequence). This CDR3 is 15 amino acids long. Amplification targeted TCR beta CDR3 regions from RNA transcripts. Initially, a first-round RT-PCR of the TCR CDR3 employed the HTBI primer set. From the multiplex PCR reads, TCRdb called clonotypes with MiXCR, one entry per CDR3 protein. Seen here are fewer than 600,000 distinct CDR3 sequences, around 13% observed once, and the top ten hold around 13%. This record belongs to a study of T cells in Graves' hyperthyroidism and ophthalmopathy. General study results and limits: It was a median approximately 6.9 months before onset that the model predicted ophthalmopathy.

Sample: blood. V usage is TRBV20-1 and J usage is TRBJ1-2; maybe TRBD1 (5 bases). This clonotype originated in a woman aged 35 to 49 with Graves' hyperthyroidism. The DNA for the CDR3 is TGCAGTGCCGTACCCGGAGGGAGGGGCGACTATGGCTACACCTTC. This gives the protein CSAVPGGRGDYGYTF.